This TCR beta chain was captured by sequencing in a study of cytomegalovirus exposure and HLA in healthy donors. On this clone itself: Its antigen is as yet unknown.

The length of the CDR3 is 15 residues. The V gene end was trimmed by 7 bases and the J gene end by 4 bases; junction bases not matched to a gene: 10. The germline gives CDR1 MDHEN, CDR2 SYDVKM. Study-wide results and caveats: In all likelihood, a cluster of highly shared sequence variants was a sequencing artifact. CMV antigen specificity was confirmed in vitro for a few CMV-associated chains.

Amplification used 60 Vbeta primers and 13 Jbeta primers. TCRdb keeps only in-frame clones here, not all; method: immunoSEQ multiplex PCR. The sample records 150,000 to 250,000 clones, around 74% being singletons. This clonotype originated in a girl aged 5-17 years in good health and CMV-seropositive. Sample: PBMCs. The chain uses TRBV28 and TRBJ2-7, with TRBD1 matching 10 bases. This CDR3 is CASNGPGGQGYEQYF. As DNA, the CDR3 is TGTGCCAGCAACGGACCAGGGGGACAGGGGTACGAGCAGTACTTC. Combining the CDR3 with reference TRBV28 and TRBJ2-7 gives the whole variable domain DVKVTQSSRYLVKRTGEKVFLECVQDMDHENMFWYRQDPGLGLRLIYFSYDVKMKEKGDIPEGYSVSREKKERFSLILESASTNQTSMYLCASNGPGGQGYEQYFGPGTRLTVT.